The clone carrying this TCR beta chain was detected once. The CDR3 is 15 amino acids. Germline V gene data show CDR1 as SGHTA and CDR2 as FQGTGA. Trimming took 5 bases from V and 5 from J, leaving 18 bases between them. Patients were living with locally advanced or metastatic urothelial carcinoma. This specimen comes from a study of PD-L1 blockade in urothelial cancer. For the study at large: Twenty-five of the 29 patients were men with bladder-origin urothelial cancer. The median T cell count in blood samples was approximately 140,000.

Clones were sequenced by immunoSEQ multiplex PCR, and TCRdb holds only the in-frame ones, with some missing. Of approximately 100,000 clones listed, approximately 91% were seen once; the top ten hold 0.85% to 1%. The specimen was PBMCs, collected around atezolizumab (anti-PD-L1) treatment. The receptor was derived from a woman aged 80 or older with urothelial cancer. The V and J genes are TRBV7-3 and TRBJ2-5; tentatively, D is TRBD2 (6 bases). The CDR3 spells CASSPAGLQSETQYF. In DNA form, the CDR3 reads TGTGCCAGCAGCCCGGCGGGGCTCCAATCGGAGACCCAGTACTTC.